Detailed here is one TCR beta chain. The data stem from a study of blood T cell repertoires in COVID-19. Study-wide context: The study drew acute and convalescent COVID-19 samples from the United States, Italy and Spain.

In the authors' workflow: Cell counts per sample came from amplifying reference gene primers. Generated by immunoSEQ multiplex PCR, the TCRdb table keeps only in-frame clones and is missing some. That table supplies the V and J calls and clone size; D and trimming were determined from the DNA. This sample has some 140,000 clones; 84% occur once, and the top ten carry 9.5% to 15%. This CDR3 comprises 14 residues. Germline V lookup: CDR1 LNHDA, CDR2 SQIVND (reference sequence). The junction had 1 base not matched to a gene; V was cut back by 0 bases and J by 4 bases. The chain employs TRBV19 and TRBJ2-3; 7 bases align to TRBD1. Sequences were obtained from peripheral blood. This receptor was obtained from a human donor in a cohort sampled during active COVID-19. The CDR3 nucleotides read TGTGCCAGTAGTATAGAGACAGGGCCAGATACGCAGTATTTT. Translation gives CASSIETGPDTQYF.